Presented here are 9 T cell receptor beta chains from one specimen sequenced in a study of blood T cell repertoires in COVID-19. Using immunoSEQ multiplex PCR, the repertoire was profiled, and TCRdb retains in-frame clones only, with some absent. The sample consists of fewer than 300,000 clones, about nine tenths of them appearing once. The sample was peripheral blood. These receptors came from a woman in her twenties or thirties with COVID-19, enrolled during active disease.

Only one count was recorded for this clone. The V call is TRBV7-9, the J call TRBJ2-3, with D uncertain. Trimming took 2 bases from V and 0 from J, leaving 6 bases between them. The CDR3 is 14 amino acids. Germline V lookup: CDR1 SEHNR, CDR2 FQNEAQ (reference sequence). CDR3: CASSLQTSTDTQYF. The CDR3 nucleotides are TGTGCCAGCAGCTTACAGACTAGCACAGATACGCAGTATTTT.

The rearrangement uses TRBV6-1 and TRBJ2-5; weak D call: TRBD1 (5 bases). This CDR3 has 14 residues. Germline loops: CDR1 MNHNS, CDR2 SASEGT. Trimming removed 1 base at V and 5 bases at J, with 11 bases between. CDR3 sequence: CASSEVKGVETQYF. CDR3 sequence (DNA): TGTGCCAGCAGTGAAGTGAAAGGGGTTGAGACCCAGTACTTC.

The V and J genes are TRBV25-1 and TRBJ2-3; D perhaps matches TRBD1 (6 bases). The CDR3 covers 16 residues. Germline-derived CDR1 and CDR2 are MGHDK and SYGVNS. The germline V and J ends were trimmed by 1 base and 2 bases, with 13 bases remaining between them. CDR3 amino acids: CASSELGTPHTDTQYF. The CDR3 coding sequence is TGTGCCAGCAGTGAATTAGGGACACCACACACAGATACGCAGTATTTT.

The CDR3 is CATSRTAGLAVYEQYF. CDR3 DNA: TGTGCCACCAGCAGGACAGCGGGACTAGCGGTCTACGAGCAGTACTTC. This chain connects TRBV15 to TRBJ2-7; 11 bases agree with TRBD2. Germline trimming cut 3 bases from V and 3 bases from J; bases unmatched to any gene: 7. Germline V gene sequence: CDR1 LNHNV, CDR2 YYDKDF (reference sequence). This CDR3 has 16 residues.

The chain links TRBV6-6 to TRBJ2-1; 15 bases align to TRBD2. The V gene's germline CDR1 is MNHNY and CDR2 SVGAGI (reference sequence). The CDR3 runs 14 residues. Trimming at V came to 7 bases and at J to 12 bases, leaving 7 bases not matched to a gene. As DNA, the CDR3 is TGTGCCAGCACGGGACTAGCGGGAGGACGGGGGCAGTTCTTC. It specifies CASTGLAGGRGQFF.

The V and J genes are TRBV25-1 and TRBJ2-7; 9 nucleotides line up with TRBD1. The V segment lost 4 bases and the J segment 2 bases; nucleotides outside the gene matches: 3. Germline CDR1 is MGHDK and CDR2 is SYGVNS. The CDR3 has 14 residues. In DNA, the CDR3 is TGTGCCAGCAGTGGGAGACAGGGGGCCTACGAGCAGTACTTC. Its protein is CASSGRQGAYEQYF.

The chain recombines TRBV2 with TRBJ1-5, with 7 bases lining up with TRBD1. The CDR3 spans 14 residues. CDR1 and CDR2 (germline): SNHLY, FYNNEI. After removal of 5 bases from V and 4 bases from J, the junction contained 5 bases not matched to a gene. CDR3 amino acids: CASSLDRANQPQHF. The CDR3 DNA follows: TGTGCCAGCAGTCTCGACAGGGCTAATCAGCCCCAGCATTTT. The entire variable domain, with the rest obtained from reference TRBV2 and TRBJ1-5, is as follows: EPEVTQTPSHQVTQMGQEVILRCVPISNHLYFYWYRQILGQKVEFLVSFYNNEISEKSEIFDDQFSVERPDGSNFTLKIRSTKLEDSAMYFCASSLDRANQPQHFGDGTRLSIL.

The chain couples TRBV10-1 to TRBJ2-2; 7 bases align to TRBD2. Losses at the gene ends were 3 bases for V and 7 bases for J; bases not matched to a gene: 2. This CDR3 is 13 amino acids long. Germline loops: CDR1 WNHNN, CDR2 SYGVQD (reference sequence). CDR3 nucleotides: TGCGCCAGCAGTGAACGGGGGGACGGGGAGCTGTTTTTT. Translating it yields CASSERGDGELFF.

The chain recombines TRBV18 with TRBJ2-2; D might be TRBD1 (5 bases). CDR1 and CDR2 (germline): KGHSH, LQKENI. V was cut by 0 bases and J by 4 bases, with 12 bases left in between. The CDR3 extends over 16 amino acids. CDR3 nucleotides: TGTGCCAGCTCACCACCGTCAGGGATTGTCACCGGGGAGCTGTTTTTT. Translated: CASSPPSGIVTGELFF.